Listed here is a single T cell receptor beta chain. These data originate in a study of CD8 T cells in Susac syndrome. Healthy donors matched for age and sex were used as controls. CD8+ and CD4+ T cells were negatively isolated; TEMRA cells were FACS-enriched. With random hexamers, reverse transcription was performed on about 0.5 to 1 ug of RNA. Multiplex immunoSEQ PCR targeted 54 Vbeta and 13 Jbeta TCR beta segments. TCRdb re-derived calls from the immunoSEQ multiplex PCR reads in MiXCR, one entry per CDR3 protein. The sample holds 150,000 to 200,000 distinct CDR3 sequences, around 94% seen once. The receptor was derived from a human donor in good health. The sequenced material came from CD4+ T cells from PBMCs.

CDR3 coding DNA: TGTGCCAGCAGCCAAGGGGCCTCCGGGGCTTTCTTT. Translating it yields CASSQGASGAFF. The chain employs TRBV4-2 and TRBJ1-1; D call uncertain. This CDR3 is built from 12 residues. V was cut by 1 base and J by 11 bases, with 11 bases left in between. Germline V gives CDR1 LGHNA, CDR2 YNFKEQ.